This TCR beta chain appears in the sequencing data of a study of T cells after yellow fever vaccination. The V end lost 2 bases, the J end lost 4 bases, and 9 bases lay between the germline ends. The germline V gene has CDR1 SGHTS and CDR2 YDEGEE. This CDR3 is 13 amino acids long. This clonotype turned up a few times. Each CDR3 protein is one row after TCRdb ran MiXCR on the 5' RACE reads. In the table there are a few hundred thousand distinct CDR3 sequences, around 4.9% of which are singletons. The sequence came from a man younger than 30 who received the YFV17D yellow fever vaccine. Material: CD4+ T cells sorted from PBMCs, obtained on the day of the yellow fever booster vaccination. This rearrangement joins TRBV5-8 to TRBJ2-5, with D unclear. The CDR3 coding sequence is TGTGCCAGCAGCTTTGGGGAACGAGAGACCCAGTACTTC. Amino acids: CASSFGERETQYF.